Listed below are T cell receptor beta chains from one sample, sequenced in a study of shared clonotypes between healthy human individuals. TCRdb keeps only in-frame clones here, not all; method: immunoSEQ multiplex PCR. This repertoire shows roughly 1,800,000 clones, roughly 94% found once; its top ten account for 0.9% to 1.5%. The sample was naive CD8+ T cells sorted from blood. These receptors all come from a man in his late teens or twenties in good health. The CDR3 runs from the conserved cysteine through the conserved F or W. Each record gives: V gene, clone size, D gene, J gene, CDR3 DNA, CDR3 protein. The D gene is left open where the match is weak. Clone sizes are given selectively: once, few, many, or a class where the clone is expanded.

v_gene: TRBV27
abundance: NA
d_gene: NA
j_gene: TRBJ2-1
CDR3nt: TGTGCCAGCAGTTTATCCGGGGGATGGTACAATGAGCAGTTCTTC
CDR3aa: CASSLSGGWYNEQFF

v_gene: TRBV12-5
abundance: NA
d_gene: NA
j_gene: TRBJ1-3
CDR3nt: TGTGCTAGTGGTTTGGACCAGGGAGCGGGAAACACCATATATTTT
CDR3aa: CASGLDQGAGNTIYF

v_gene: TRBV5-1
abundance: NA
d_gene: NA
j_gene: TRBJ2-7
CDR3nt: TGCGCCAGCAGCGTAGGGACCAACTACGAGCAGTACTTC
CDR3aa: CASSVGTNYEQYF

v_gene: TRBV7-9
abundance: NA
d_gene: NA
j_gene: TRBJ1-6
CDR3nt: TGTGCCAGCACCTCCGACGAGACAGACTATAATTCACCCCTCCACTTT
CDR3aa: CASTSDETDYNSPLHF

v_gene: TRBV4-1
abundance: NA
d_gene: TRBD2
j_gene: TRBJ2-7
CDR3nt: TGCGCCAGCAGCCAAATCGGAGGACTAGCCGCCGAGCAGTACTTC
CDR3aa: CASSQIGGLAAEQYF

v_gene: TRBV15
abundance: NA
d_gene: NA
j_gene: TRBJ1-6
CDR3nt: TGTGCCACCAGCAGAGATAGGGGAACCTTAAGCACCCTCCACTTT
CDR3aa: CATSRDRGTLSTLHF

v_gene: TRBV9
abundance: once
d_gene: TRBD2
j_gene: TRBJ2-3
CDR3nt: TGTGCCAGCAGCCCCACGGGCGGGGGGGCGTCCACAGATACGCAGTATTTT
CDR3aa: CASSPTGGGASTDTQYF

v_gene: TRBV13
abundance: NA
d_gene: NA
j_gene: TRBJ1-1
CDR3nt: TGTGCCAGCAGCTTAGCCAGGTCCAACACTGAAGCTTTCTTT
CDR3aa: CASSLARSNTEAFF

v_gene: TRBV27
abundance: NA
d_gene: NA
j_gene: TRBJ2-7
CDR3nt: TGTGCCAGCAGTTTATTCGACAGGTTCTACGAGCAGTACTTC
CDR3aa: CASSLFDRFYEQYF

v_gene: TRBV23-1
abundance: NA
d_gene: NA
j_gene: TRBJ2-5
CDR3nt: TGCGCCAGCCTGAAGTTAGGGGGAGAGCAAGAGACCCAGTACTTC
CDR3aa: CASLKLGGEQETQYF

v_gene: TRBV27
abundance: NA
d_gene: TRBD1
j_gene: TRBJ2-7
CDR3nt: TGTGCCAGCAGTTCCTCGGGACAGTCCTACGAGCAGTACTTC
CDR3aa: CASSSSGQSYEQYF

v_gene: TRBV5-6
abundance: NA
d_gene: NA
j_gene: TRBJ2-7
CDR3nt: TGTGCCAGCAGCTTTAATTCAGGGATATACTACGAGCAGTACTTC
CDR3aa: CASSFNSGIYYEQYF

v_gene: TRBV19
abundance: once
d_gene: NA
j_gene: TRBJ1-1
CDR3nt: TGTGCCAGTAGTATAATCAGTGGCACTGAAGCTTTCTTT
CDR3aa: CASSIISGTEAFF

v_gene: TRBV29-1
abundance: NA
d_gene: TRBD2
j_gene: TRBJ2-3
CDR3nt: TGCAGCGTTGAAGGGGAGGGAGAGTACACAGATACGCAGTATTTT
CDR3aa: CSVEGEGEYTDTQYF

v_gene: TRBV10-3
abundance: once
d_gene: NA
j_gene: TRBJ2-3
CDR3nt: TGTGCCTCCGCGCGGTTATCTAGCACAGATACGCAGTATTTT
CDR3aa: CASARLSSTDTQYF

v_gene: TRBV6-6
abundance: NA
d_gene: NA
j_gene: TRBJ2-1
CDR3nt: TGTGCCAGCAGTCCAGGGAGCCCCTACAATGAGCAGTTCTTC
CDR3aa: CASSPGSPYNEQFF

v_gene: TRBV27
abundance: NA
d_gene: TRBD1
j_gene: TRBJ2-6
CDR3nt: TGTGCCAGCAGTTTAATTGGCCCGGACAGGGGGCCCTCTGGGGCCAACGTCCTGACTTTC
CDR3aa: CASSLIGPDRGPSGANVLTF

v_gene: TRBV9
abundance: NA
d_gene: NA
j_gene: TRBJ2-7
CDR3nt: TGTGCCAGCAGCGTGGGATGGGGGGCCAACGAGCAGTACTTC
CDR3aa: CASSVGWGANEQYF

v_gene: TRBV5-8
abundance: NA
d_gene: NA
j_gene: TRBJ2-5
CDR3nt: TGTGCCAGCAGCTTGTCAGTTGGATTGGAGACCCAGTACTTC
CDR3aa: CASSLSVGLETQYF

v_gene: TRBV5-1
abundance: NA
d_gene: TRBD2
j_gene: TRBJ2-5
CDR3nt: TGCGCCAGCAGCTTGGCCCTAGCGGGACCCCTAGAGACCCAGTACTTC
CDR3aa: CASSLALAGPLETQYF

v_gene: TRBV4-3
abundance: NA
d_gene: NA
j_gene: TRBJ2-1
CDR3nt: TGCGCCAGCAGCCAAGAAAGCGGTAATGAGCAGTTCTTC
CDR3aa: CASSQESGNEQFF

v_gene: TRBV6-1
abundance: NA
d_gene: NA
j_gene: TRBJ1-1
CDR3nt: TGTGCCAGCAGTGATGGGCGGACAGATCTGAACACTGAAGCTTTCTTT
CDR3aa: CASSDGRTDLNTEAFF

v_gene: TRBV7-8
abundance: NA
d_gene: TRBD2
j_gene: TRBJ2-7
CDR3nt: TGTGCCAGCACTTTGCGGGGGTCCTCCTACGAGCAGTACTTC
CDR3aa: CASTLRGSSYEQYF

v_gene: TRBV7-9
abundance: NA
d_gene: NA
j_gene: TRBJ2-7
CDR3nt: TGTGCCAGCAGCTCTGACCGAGTACGGGCCTACGAGCAGTACTTC
CDR3aa: CASSSDRVRAYEQYF

v_gene: TRBV28
abundance: NA
d_gene: NA
j_gene: TRBJ1-5
CDR3nt: TGTGCCAGCAGTTTTTACAGCCAAGAGGATCAGCCCCAGCATTTT
CDR3aa: CASSFYSQEDQPQHF

v_gene: TRBV7-9
abundance: NA
d_gene: NA
j_gene: TRBJ2-3
CDR3nt: TGTGCCAGCAGCTTCCAGCCGGGCCAAGACGCAGATACGCAGTATTTT
CDR3aa: CASSFQPGQDADTQYF

v_gene: TRBV7-6
abundance: NA
d_gene: NA
j_gene: TRBJ2-1
CDR3nt: TGTGCCAGCAGCTTAGCGGGGGCTAGCGGTTACAATGAGCAGTTCTTC
CDR3aa: CASSLAGASGYNEQFF

v_gene: TRBV7-9
abundance: once
d_gene: NA
j_gene: TRBJ1-2
CDR3nt: TGTGCCAGCAGCTTAATCGACGGCCGCTATGGCTACACCTTC
CDR3aa: CASSLIDGRYGYTF

v_gene: TRBV27
abundance: NA
d_gene: TRBD1
j_gene: TRBJ1-2
CDR3nt: TGTGCCAGCAGTTCGACAGGGTTGGGTTGGTATGGCTACACCTTC
CDR3aa: CASSSTGLGWYGYTF